What follows are 20 T cell receptor beta chains derived from one specimen sequenced in a study of T-cell memory formation after mild COVID-19. TCRdb re-called the 5' RACE reads with MiXCR, one entry per CDR3 protein. This table holds 250,000 to 300,000 distinct CDR3 sequences, around 15% found once. What was sequenced was PBMCs or a T cell subset sorted from them (not recorded which). The receptors were gathered from a young man who had mild COVID-19 (a few samples of this study predate the infection). Cell type and time point are not known.

This clonotype was seen more than once but under ten times. J is TRBJ2-5 and V is TRBV4-3, with D unresolved. The CDR3 is 13 residues long. V shed 4 bases and J shed 6 bases, with 12 bases lying between them. Germline V CDR1 and CDR2: LGHNA, YSLEER. This CDR3 is CASSRTGSQTQYF. Here the CDR3 DNA reads TGCGCCAGCAGCCGAACCGGCAGTCAGACCCAGTACTTC.

This clonotype was counted at least ten times. The rearrangement uses TRBV7-9 and TRBJ1-1; 10 bases agree with TRBD1. Unmatched junction bases numbered 7, after V lost 1 base and J lost 2 bases. This CDR3 has 17 residues. Germline V gene data show CDR1 as SEHNR and CDR2 as FQNEAQ (reference sequence). The CDR3 nucleotides read TGTGCCAGCAGCTTAGTCGGACAGGGGGGAATAAACACTGAAGCTTTCTTT. Its protein product is CASSLVGQGGINTEAFF.

Only a few counts were recorded for this clonotype. This chain uses TRBV5-1 with TRBJ1-2; weak D call: TRBD1 (5 bases). The length of the CDR3 is 13 residues. The ends were cut back, 4 bases at V and 7 bases at J, with 14 bases in the middle. Germline V gene sequence: CDR1 SGHRS, CDR2 YFSETQ. The CDR3 bases are TGCGCCAGCAGCCGGGGCGCAGGGCCTGGCTACACCTTC. Its protein is CASSRGAGPGYTF.

The rearrangement uses TRBV5-1 and TRBJ1-1; D is uncertain. V was cut by 0 bases and J by 13 bases, with 16 bases left in between. The germline gives CDR1 SGHRS, CDR2 YFSETQ. CDR3 length: 13 residues. The CDR3: CASSLGSVSAVFF. CDR3 nucleotides: TGCGCCAGCAGCTTGGGTTCTGTCTCGGCGGTTTTCTTT. The full variable domain, with the rest looked up from reference TRBV5-1 and TRBJ1-1, is KAGVTQTPRYLIKTRGQQVTLSCSPISGHRSVSWYQQTPGQGLQFLFEYFSETQRNKGNFPGRFSGRQFSNSRSEMNVSTLELGDSALYLCASSLGSVSAVFFGQGTRLTVV.

The chain employs TRBV7-9 and TRBJ2-5; D may be TRBD1 or TRBD2 (5 bases each). Germline V gene data show CDR1 as SEHNR and CDR2 as FQNEAQ (reference sequence). V was trimmed by 4 bases and J by 2 bases, leaving 11 bases between them. The CDR3 covers 14 residues. CDR3 amino acids: CASSSGTHQETQYF. The CDR3 DNA reads TGTGCCAGCAGCTCCGGGACCCATCAAGAGACCCAGTACTTC.

This chain uses TRBV28 with TRBJ1-5, with D tentatively TRBD1 (5 bases). Trimming took off 6 bases at V and 7 bases at J, with 10 bases between the two ends. CDR3 length equals 12 residues. CDR1 and CDR2 from the germline V gene are MDHEN and SYDVKM. In DNA form, the CDR3 reads TGTGCCAGCAGGTCTCAGGGACAGCCCCAGCATTTT. Its protein is CASRSQGQPQHF.

This clonotype was counted between two and nine times. The chain is built from TRBV6-5 and TRBJ1-1, with a weak D call TRBD1 (6 bases). CDR3 length: 14 amino acids. CDR1 MNHEY and CDR2 SVGAGI come from the germline V gene. V dropped 2 bases and J dropped 7 bases, with 14 bases sitting between them. CDR3 sequence reads: CASSYGAQGIEAFF. CDR3 in DNA: TGTGCCAGCAGTTACGGGGCGCAGGGGATTGAAGCTTTCTTT.

The V call is TRBV5-6, the J call TRBJ1-5; 10 positions agree with TRBD1. Germline V gene data show CDR1 as SGHDT and CDR2 as YYEEEE. This CDR3 is 16 amino acids long. V gave up 6 bases and J gave up 7 bases; unmatched junction bases: 13. The CDR3 region is CASNTCDRGLWQPQHF. Written as DNA, the CDR3 is TGTGCCAGCAACACTTGTGACAGGGGGCTTTGGCAGCCCCAGCATTTT. Filled out from reference TRBV5-6 and TRBJ1-5, the complete variable domain reads DAGVTQSPTHLIKTRGQQVTLRCSPKSGHDTVSWYQQALGQGPQFIFQYYEEEERQRGNFPDRFSGHQFPNYSSELNVNALLLGDSALYLCASNTCDRGLWQPQHFGDGTRLSIL.

This chain uses TRBV7-9 with TRBJ2-1, with TRBD2 identical over 9 bases. The V gene end was trimmed by 5 bases and the J gene end by 7 bases; junction bases not matched to a gene: 15. There are 17 residues in the CDR3. Germline V CDR1 and CDR2: SEHNR, FQNEAQ (reference sequence). In DNA, the CDR3 is TGTGCCAGCAGCCCTCGGGGGGGGACTAGCTTCGGGAATGAGCAGTTCTTC. Encoded protein: CASSPRGGTSFGNEQFF.

The chain links TRBV5-1 to TRBJ2-7, with 10 positions matching TRBD2. V was clipped by 3 bases and J by 2 bases; unmatched bases: 2. The CDR3 totals 14 residues. The germline CDR1 and CDR2 sequences are SGHRS and YFSETQ. The CDR3 here is CASSSGLATYEQYF. CDR3 DNA sequence: TGCGCCAGCAGCTCGGGACTAGCGACCTACGAGCAGTACTTC.

The chain carries TRBV9 and TRBJ1-2; D remains ambiguous. Germline V gene lookup returns CDR1 SGDLS and CDR2 YYNGEE. Trimming left V 2 bases short and J 0 bases short, with 11 bases between. CDR3 length equals 15 residues. CDR3 DNA sequence: TGTGCCAGCAGCGTGGACGGTCGAGCTAACTATGGCTACACCTTC. Its translation: CASSVDGRANYGYTF.

The CDR3 protein is CASSLVRGDSYNEQFF. The CDR3 DNA reads as TGTGCCAGCAGCTTAGTGCGGGGGGATTCCTACAATGAGCAGTTCTTC. The chain has TRBV7-6 and TRBJ2-1; 8 nucleotides match TRBD2. This CDR3 is 16 amino acids long. Germline V CDR1 and CDR2: SGHVS, FNYEAQ. V lost 1 base and J lost 1; bases outside the gene matches: 3.

The gene calls are TRBV20-1 and TRBJ1-4; D unclear. CDR1 and CDR2 from the germline V gene are DFQATT and SNEGSKA (reference sequence). The CDR3 extends over 13 amino acids. V shed 3 bases and J shed 8 bases, with 13 bases lying between them. The CDR3 loop reads CSARMNSGEKLFF. The CDR3 bases are TGCAGTGCTAGGATGAATTCCGGGGAAAAACTGTTTTTT.

This clonotype has just a few counts. The V gene is TRBV6-5, the J gene TRBJ2-5; 9 nucleotides line up with TRBD1. CDR3 length: 15 residues. Germline CDR1 and CDR2: MNHEY and SVGAGI. With V trimmed by 4 bases and J by 3 bases, 6 bases remained unmatched. CDR3 nucleotide sequence: TGTGCCAGCAGTTCGGGACAGGGAAGGGAAGAGACCCAGTACTTC. Its protein is CASSSGQGREETQYF.

The chain employs TRBV2 and TRBJ2-5; 7 nucleotides agree with TRBD1. Germline lookup yields CDR1 SNHLY and CDR2 FYNNEI. V shed 5 bases and J 1 base; nucleotides not matched to a gene: 10. This CDR3 region has 16 residues. The CDR3 reads CASSTPRQGPQETQYF. The CDR3 DNA follows: TGTGCCAGCAGTACCCCCAGACAGGGCCCCCAAGAGACCCAGTACTTC.

This clonotype was found a few times. J is TRBJ2-7 and V is TRBV4-1; 14 nucleotides line up with TRBD2. From germline, CDR1 is MGHRA and CDR2 YSYEKL. This CDR3 contains 15 residues. V was clipped by 4 bases and J by 4 bases; unmatched bases: 3. The CDR3 DNA reads as TGCGCCAGCAGCCGCGGGACTAGCGGGGGATACGAGCAGTACTTC. Translation: CASSRGTSGGYEQYF.

The chain links TRBV5-1 to TRBJ2-7, with 9 bases lining up with TRBD1. After removal of 3 bases from V and 1 base from J, the junction contained 5 bases not matched to a gene. Germline CDR1 SGHRS, CDR2 YFSETQ. The CDR3 totals 15 residues. For the CDR3, the DNA is TGCGCCAGCAGCTCCTTGACAGGGGGATCCTACGAGCAGTACTTC. It codes for CASSSLTGGSYEQYF. Combining the CDR3 with reference TRBV5-1 and TRBJ2-7 gives the whole variable domain KAGVTQTPRYLIKTRGQQVTLSCSPISGHRSVSWYQQTPGQGLQFLFEYFSETQRNKGNFPGRFSGRQFSNSRSEMNVSTLELGDSALYLCASSSLTGGSYEQYFGPGTRLTVT.

The chain recombines TRBV18 with TRBJ1-1; D is uncertain. This CDR3 is built from 14 residues. V dropped 2 bases and J dropped 3 bases, with 10 bases sitting between them. Germline V gene sequence: CDR1 KGHSH, CDR2 LQKENI. Written as DNA, the CDR3 is TGTGCCAGCTCACCAAACACAGACGACACTGAAGCTTTCTTT. It codes for CASSPNTDDTEAFF. The full variable domain, rest sourced from reference TRBV18 and TRBJ1-1, is NAGVMQNPRHLVRRRGQEARLRCSPMKGHSHVYWYRQLPEEGLKFMVYLQKENIIDESGMPKERFSAEFPKEGPSILRIQQVVRGDSAAYFCASSPNTDDTEAFFGQGTRLTVV.

The chain has TRBV7-9 and TRBJ2-1; D is perhaps TRBD1 or TRBD2 (5 bases each). The length of the CDR3 is 18 residues. Germline CDR1 reads SEHNR; CDR2 reads FQNEAQ (reference sequence). Trimming left V 3 bases short and J 0 bases short, with 18 bases between. The CDR3 protein is CASSFIPPGQSSYNEQFF. As DNA, the CDR3 is TGTGCCAGCAGCTTTATCCCTCCGGGGCAAAGCTCCTACAATGAGCAGTTCTTC.

This clonotype has just a few counts. The rearrangement uses TRBV18 and TRBJ2-5, with 7 bases identical to TRBD1. Germline loops: CDR1 KGHSH, CDR2 LQKENI. J gave up 4 bases and V 3 bases, and 2 bases lay outside the gene matches. The CDR3 loop spans 13 amino acids. This chain's CDR3 is CASSPTGTETQYF. The CDR3 DNA sequence: TGTGCCAGCTCACCGACAGGGACAGAGACCCAGTACTTC.